Shown below are 20 T cell receptor beta chains from a single sample sequenced in a study of CD8+CD57+ T cells in acquired aplastic anemia. The study profiled TCR beta VDJ and CDR3 using genomic DNA as template. TCRdb independently ran MiXCR on the reads; one entry per CDR3 protein. Of 150,000 to 200,000 distinct CDR3 sequences in the sample, 45% to 55% are singletons; the top ten hold about 3%. The patients chosen for sequencing had shown expansion of CD8+CD57+ cells (detected by flow cytometry). The source material was sorted CD4+, CD8+, or CD8+CD57+ T cells (not recorded which) from PBMCs. The receptors here all came from a human donor with aplastic anemia.

This clonotype was picked up a small number of times. The J gene is TRBJ1-4, the V gene TRBV3-1, with D hard to call. The V end was cut by 5 bases, the J end by 7 bases, with 14 bases between. The germline CDR1 and CDR2 sequences are LGHDT and YNNKEL (reference sequence). The CDR3 runs to 14 residues. The CDR3 nucleotides read TGTGCCAGCAGCTTTGCCCGGAGCGGTGAAAAACTGTTTTTT. The encoded protein is CASSFARSGEKLFF.

This clonotype showed up just a few times. The chain uses TRBV3-1 and TRBJ2-3; TRBD1 agrees at 7 bases. Germline V CDR1 and CDR2: LGHDT, YNNKEL (reference sequence). The V segment lost 4 bases and the J segment 0 bases; nucleotides outside the gene matches: 13. The CDR3 totals 18 residues. In DNA, the CDR3 is TGTGCCAGCAGCCGAACAGGCCAGACAGGGCCTAGCACAGATACGCAGTATTTT. Amino acid sequence: CASSRTGQTGPSTDTQYF.

This sequence joins TRBV19 and TRBJ2-1; 10 bases fit TRBD2. In germline, CDR1 is LNHDA, CDR2 SQIVND (reference sequence). The V gene end was trimmed by 10 bases and the J gene end by 6 bases; junction bases not matched to a gene: 3. This CDR3 is 12 amino acids long. The CDR3 sequence: CATSGSLNEQFF. The CDR3 bases are TGTGCCACTAGCGGGAGCCTCAATGAGCAGTTCTTC.

The chain couples TRBV4-1 to TRBJ2-7; D perhaps matches TRBD2 (5 bases). V was clipped by 3 bases and J by 0 bases, with 12 bases between them. CDR3 length equals 15 residues. Germline CDR1 and CDR2: MGHRA and YSYEKL. The CDR3 here is CASSHVTAGSYEQYF. In nucleotides, the CDR3 is TGCGCCAGCAGCCATGTCACGGCGGGCTCCTACGAGCAGTACTTC.

The chain links TRBV14 to TRBJ2-3, with unresolved D. Germline loops: CDR1 SGHDN, CDR2 FVKESK. CDR3 size: 13 residues. V was shortened by 2 bases and J by 2 bases, with 5 bases between the two germline ends. In nucleotides, the CDR3 is TGTGCCAGCAGCCAAACTCACACAGATACGCAGTATTTT. Translated, it gives CASSQTHTDTQYF.

This clonotype was observed a few times. This sequence joins TRBV10-2 and TRBJ2-2; D unclear. In germline, CDR1 is WSHSY, CDR2 SAAADI. CDR3 length equals 14 residues. Trimming stripped 2 bases from V and 1 base from J, with 5 bases between. CDR3 in DNA: TGCGCCAGCAGTGAGGTGCAGAACACCGGGGAGCTGTTTTTT. It yields the protein CASSEVQNTGELFF.

This sequence joins TRBV7-2 and TRBJ2-7, with 10 bases lining up with TRBD2. CDR1 and CDR2 (germline): SGHTA, FQGNSA. The CDR3 loop spans 14 amino acids. V gave up 5 bases and J gave up 5 bases; unmatched junction bases: 6. The CDR3 nucleotides read TGTGCCAGCAGCAGCACTAGCGGGGAGAACGAGCAGTACTTC. Translated, it gives CASSSTSGENEQYF. Full variable domain (rest looked up from reference TRBV7-2 and TRBJ2-7): GAGVSQSPSNKVTEKGKDVELRCDPISGHTALYWYRQSLGQGLEFLIYFQGNSAPDKSGLPSDRFSAERTGGSVSTLTIQRTQQEDSAVYLCASSSTSGENEQYFGPGTRLTVT.

This clonotype was detected ten times or more. The chain uses TRBV7-3 and TRBJ2-7; D gene unclear. Trimming took 1 base from V and 5 from J, leaving 6 bases between them. Per germline, CDR1 SGHTA and CDR2 FQGTGA. The CDR3 loop spans 12 amino acids. CDR3: CASSLNRNEQYF. The CDR3 region has the DNA TGTGCCAGCAGCTTAAACCGGAACGAGCAGTACTTC. The complete variable domain, with remaining parts taken from reference TRBV7-3 and TRBJ2-7, reads GAGVSQTPSNKVTEKGKYVELRCDPISGHTALYWYRQSLGQGPEFLIYFQGTGAADDSGLPNDRFFAVRPEGSVSTLKIQRTERGDSAVYLCASSLNRNEQYFGPGTRLTVT.

The CDR3 sequence: CARYGKANEKLFF. For the CDR3, the DNA is TGTGCCAGATACGGGAAGGCTAATGAAAAACTGTTTTTT. This chain links TRBV25-1 with TRBJ1-4; D gene unclear. Germline V CDR1 and CDR2: MGHDK, SYGVNS. With 9 bases removed from V and 3 bases from J, the gap between germline ends came to 11 bases. The CDR3 spans 13 residues.

Ten or more counts support this clonotype. The V and J genes are TRBV11-3 and TRBJ2-2; possibly TRBD1 or TRBD2 for D (5 bases each). This CDR3 region has 15 residues. Germline CDR1 and CDR2: SGHNT and YENEEA. The V gene lost 3 bases and the J gene lost 1 base, with 9 bases spanning the gap. The CDR3 sequence: CASSLGTGNTGELFF. The CDR3 coding sequence is TGTGCCAGCAGCTTGGGGACGGGGAACACCGGGGAGCTGTTTTTT.

This clonotype was recorded a few times. CDR3 amino acids: CSVEEGTDYTF. In DNA, the CDR3 is TGCAGCGTTGAAGAGGGAACGGACTACACCTTC. The V call is TRBV29-1, the J call TRBJ1-2; D is uncertain. The germline V gene has CDR1 SQVTM and CDR2 ANQGSEA. The CDR3 has 11 residues. Trimming took 0 bases from V and 10 from J, leaving 9 bases between them.

CDR3 in DNA: TGTGCCAGCAGCTCCCCGGACTACTTTATCCCCGGGGAGCTGTTTTTT. This translates into CASSSPDYFIPGELFF. The chain uses TRBV11-2 and TRBJ2-2; possible D gene TRBD2, 6 bases. Trimming pared 4 bases from V and 6 bases from J, leaving 18 bases between. This CDR3 has 16 residues. The germline gives CDR1 SGHAT, CDR2 FQNNGV.

This clonotype occurred many times. The chain has TRBV5-1 and TRBJ1-1, with a weak D call TRBD1 (6 bases). The CDR3 covers 14 residues. CDR1 and CDR2 (germline): SGHRS, YFSETQ. V was pared by 4 bases and J by 3 bases, with 13 bases between. As DNA, the CDR3 is TGCGCCAGCAGCCCAGGGACAAGGGACACTGAAGCTTTCTTT. Residues: CASSPGTRDTEAFF.

The chain is built from TRBV19 and TRBJ1-6; 7 bases fit TRBD1. The CDR3 totals 15 residues. In germline, CDR1 is LNHDA, CDR2 SQIVND (reference sequence). V trimming: 9 bases; J trimming: 6 bases; junction bases outside the gene matches: 11. The CDR3 here is CASYGNRGPNSPLHF. In nucleotides, the CDR3 is TGTGCCAGCTACGGCAACAGGGGACCTAATTCACCCCTCCACTTT.

This clonotype was counted at least ten times. V is TRBV20-1 and J is TRBJ2-7; TRBD2 aligns across 9 bases. CDR1 and CDR2 (germline): DFQATT, SNEGSKA (reference sequence). The V and J ends lost 1 base and 7 bases, in that order; junction bases with no gene match: 11. The CDR3 runs to 15 residues. The CDR3: CSARGTLRAGGEQYF. The DNA of the CDR3 is TGCAGTGCTAGAGGCACCCTCCGGGCGGGAGGGGAGCAGTACTTC.

This clonotype was seen many times. The rearrangement joins TRBV10-3 to TRBJ2-7, with D perhaps assigned TRBD1 or TRBD2 (5 bases each). Germline CDR1 is ENHRY and CDR2 is SYGVKD. This CDR3 is 12 amino acids long. V lost 11 bases and J 5 bases, leaving 16 bases between the germline ends. The CDR3 DNA follows: TGTGCCGGGGGTCGAGCCGGCGACGAGCAGTACTTC. Amino acids: CAGGRAGDEQYF.

The chain employs TRBV24-1 and TRBJ2-1; D unclear. V gave up 9 bases and J gave up 2 bases, with 10 bases separating them. The CDR3 length is 13 residues. CDR1 and CDR2 (germline): KGHDR, SFDVKD. DNA for the CDR3: TGTGCCACCGGCCCGAGGACCTACAATGAGCAGTTCTTC. Protein: CATGPRTYNEQFF.

V is TRBV7-9 and J is TRBJ2-7; the match to TRBD2 covers 10 bases. The J segment lost 2 bases and the V segment lost 1 base, leaving 2 bases of the junction unmatched. From germline, CDR1 is SEHNR and CDR2 FQNEAQ (reference sequence). This CDR3 spans 15 amino acids. The CDR3 sequence: CASSLVGLAAYEQYF. CDR3 sequence (DNA): TGTGCCAGCAGCTTAGTTGGACTAGCGGCCTACGAGCAGTACTTC.

V usage is TRBV18 and J usage is TRBJ1-1; D perhaps matches TRBD1 (5 bases). Germline loops: CDR1 KGHSH, CDR2 LQKENI. This CDR3 region has 12 residues. V was cut by 4 bases and J by 2 bases, with 5 bases left in between. The CDR3 region has the DNA TGTGCCAGCTCACGGGACAACACTGAAGCTTTCTTT. It encodes CASSRDNTEAFF.

This clonotype has a single count. This chain connects TRBV25-1 to TRBJ2-1; possible D gene TRBD2, 6 bases. Deletions cut 6 bases from V and 5 bases from J, with 17 bases between. The CDR3 has 15 amino acids. Germline CDR1 MGHDK, CDR2 SYGVNS. DNA for the CDR3: TGTGCCAGCAGGTCATGGGGGGATGGTGACAATGAGCAGTTCTTC. Translation gives CASRSWGDGDNEQFF.